This T cell receptor beta chain was obtained from a study of T cell responses to AZD1222 COVID-19 vaccine. As regards this clone: Its antigen is unidentified.

Assay: immunoSEQ multiplex PCR; the TCRdb copy retains only in-frame clones and omits some. The sample has 100,000 to 150,000 clones, around 89% seen once. Study-wide findings and caveats: Clonal diversity was possibly underestimated; the donors were predominantly white British and more often female. Samples come after the peak T cell response, not at day 14.

The V end lost 11 bases, the J end lost 0 bases, and 13 bases lay between the germline ends. There are 13 residues in the CDR3. The sequenced sample was peripheral blood, obtained 28 days after the second AZD1222 dose. This chain connects TRBV12-3 or TRBV12-4 to TRBJ1-1, with no clear D. The sequence came from an adult who received the AZD1222 COVID-19 vaccine. The CDR3, as DNA: TGTGCCGCTGCGGGCGGCTTGAACACTGAAGCTTTCTTT. Protein product: CAAAGGLNTEAFF.